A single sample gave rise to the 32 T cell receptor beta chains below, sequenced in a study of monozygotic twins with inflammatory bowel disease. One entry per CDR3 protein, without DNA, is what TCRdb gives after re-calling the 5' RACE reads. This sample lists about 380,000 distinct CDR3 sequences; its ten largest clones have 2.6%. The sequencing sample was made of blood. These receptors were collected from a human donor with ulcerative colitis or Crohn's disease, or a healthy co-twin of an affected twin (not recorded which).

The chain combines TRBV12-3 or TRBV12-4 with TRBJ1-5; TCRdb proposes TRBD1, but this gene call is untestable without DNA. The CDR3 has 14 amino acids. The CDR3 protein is CASSPRQGAQPQHF.

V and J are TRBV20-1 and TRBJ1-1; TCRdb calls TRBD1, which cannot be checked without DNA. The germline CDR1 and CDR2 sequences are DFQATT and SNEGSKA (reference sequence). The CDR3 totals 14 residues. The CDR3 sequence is CSADGTDVNTEAFF.

CDR3 residues: CASSSPGGGHTQYF. This sequence joins TRBV7-2 and TRBJ2-3; TCRdb picks TRBD1, but there is no DNA to check that call. This CDR3 has 14 residues. CDR1 is SGHTA, CDR2 FQGNSA, per germline.

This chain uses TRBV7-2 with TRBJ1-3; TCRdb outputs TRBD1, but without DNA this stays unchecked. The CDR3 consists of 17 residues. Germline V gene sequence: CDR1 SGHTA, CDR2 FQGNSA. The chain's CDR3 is CASSWAGTGSAGNTIYF.

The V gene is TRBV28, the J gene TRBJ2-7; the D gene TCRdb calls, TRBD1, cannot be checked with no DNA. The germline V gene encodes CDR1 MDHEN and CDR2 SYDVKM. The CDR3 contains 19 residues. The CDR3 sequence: CASSGPRWHLPTSSYEQYF.

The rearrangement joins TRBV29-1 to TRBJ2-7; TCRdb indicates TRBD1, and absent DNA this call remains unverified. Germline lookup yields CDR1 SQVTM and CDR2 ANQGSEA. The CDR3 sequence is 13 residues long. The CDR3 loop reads CSGRTGEVDEQYF.

The CDR3 reads CASSEGASSYNEQFF. The V gene is TRBV6-1, the J gene TRBJ2-1; lacking DNA, the TRBD1 call made by TCRdb goes unchecked. Germline CDR1 MNHNS, CDR2 SASEGT. The CDR3 totals 15 residues.

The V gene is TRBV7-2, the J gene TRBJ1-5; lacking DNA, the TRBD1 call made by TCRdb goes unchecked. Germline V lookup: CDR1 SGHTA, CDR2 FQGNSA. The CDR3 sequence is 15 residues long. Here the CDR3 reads CASSLAGQGYQPQHF.

The CDR3 loop is CASSYSGQGGKAFF. The rearrangement links TRBV6-2 or TRBV6-3 to TRBJ1-1; TCRdb reports TRBD1, a call that lacks DNA to check it against. Germline assignment: CDR1 MNHEY and CDR2 SVGEGT. This CDR3 comprises 14 residues.

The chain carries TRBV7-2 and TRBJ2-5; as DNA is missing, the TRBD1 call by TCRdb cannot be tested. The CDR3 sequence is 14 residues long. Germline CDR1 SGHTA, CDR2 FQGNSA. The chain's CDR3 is CASSRGSRGETQYF. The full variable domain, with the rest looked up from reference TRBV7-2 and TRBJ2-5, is GAGVSQSPSNKVTEKGKDVELRCDPISGHTALYWYRQSLGQGLEFLIYFQGNSAPDKSGLPSDRFSAERTGGSVSTLTIQRTQQEDSAVYLCASSRGSRGETQYFGPGTRLLVL.

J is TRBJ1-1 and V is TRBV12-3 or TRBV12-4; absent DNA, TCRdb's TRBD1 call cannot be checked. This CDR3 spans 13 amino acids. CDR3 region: CASSLGGITEAFF.

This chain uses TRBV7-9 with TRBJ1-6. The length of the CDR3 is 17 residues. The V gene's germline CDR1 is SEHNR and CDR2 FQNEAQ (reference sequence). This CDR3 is CASSDGAEEFYNSPLHF.

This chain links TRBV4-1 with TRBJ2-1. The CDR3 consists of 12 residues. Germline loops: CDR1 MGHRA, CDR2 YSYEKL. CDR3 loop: CASSQDGHEQFF.

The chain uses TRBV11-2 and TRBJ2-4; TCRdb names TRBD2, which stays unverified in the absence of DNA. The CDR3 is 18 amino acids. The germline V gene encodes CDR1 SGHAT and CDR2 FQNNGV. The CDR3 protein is CASSLTWGSDVAKNIQYF.

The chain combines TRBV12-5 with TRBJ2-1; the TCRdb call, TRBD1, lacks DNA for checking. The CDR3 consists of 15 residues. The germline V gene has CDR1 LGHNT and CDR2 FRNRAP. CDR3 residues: CASGLGQGGSDEQFF.

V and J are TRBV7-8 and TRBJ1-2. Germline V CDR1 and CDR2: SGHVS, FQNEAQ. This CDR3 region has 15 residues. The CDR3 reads CASSLAVGANYGYTF.

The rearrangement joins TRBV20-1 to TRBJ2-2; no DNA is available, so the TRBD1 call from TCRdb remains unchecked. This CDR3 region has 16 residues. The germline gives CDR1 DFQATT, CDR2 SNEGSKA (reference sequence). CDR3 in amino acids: CSAHLTGTGNTGELFF.

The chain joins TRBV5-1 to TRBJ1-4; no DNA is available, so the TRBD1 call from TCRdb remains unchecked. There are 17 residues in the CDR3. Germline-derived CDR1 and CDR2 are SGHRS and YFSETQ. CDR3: CASSPTTGGAANEKLFF.

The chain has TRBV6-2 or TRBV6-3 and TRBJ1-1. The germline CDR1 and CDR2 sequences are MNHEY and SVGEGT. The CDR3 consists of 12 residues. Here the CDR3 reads CASAGMNTEAFF.

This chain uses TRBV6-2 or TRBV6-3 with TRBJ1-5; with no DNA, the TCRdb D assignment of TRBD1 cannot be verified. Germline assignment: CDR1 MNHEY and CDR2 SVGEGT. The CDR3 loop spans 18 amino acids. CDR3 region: CASSYSGQKIYSNQPQHF.

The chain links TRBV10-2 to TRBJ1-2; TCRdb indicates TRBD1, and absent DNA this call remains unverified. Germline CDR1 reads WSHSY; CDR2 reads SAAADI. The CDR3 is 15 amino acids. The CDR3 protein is CASSFGDRVIYGYTF.

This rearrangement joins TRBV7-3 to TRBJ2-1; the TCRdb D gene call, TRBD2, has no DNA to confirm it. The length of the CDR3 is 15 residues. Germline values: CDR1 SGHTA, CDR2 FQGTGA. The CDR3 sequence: CASSSSGVNYNEQFF.

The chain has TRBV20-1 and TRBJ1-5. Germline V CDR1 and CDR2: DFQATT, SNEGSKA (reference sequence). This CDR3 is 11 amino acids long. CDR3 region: CSVGLNQPQHF.

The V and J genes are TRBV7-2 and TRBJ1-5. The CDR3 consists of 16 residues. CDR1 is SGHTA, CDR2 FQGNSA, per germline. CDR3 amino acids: CASSLVGGYSNQPQHF.

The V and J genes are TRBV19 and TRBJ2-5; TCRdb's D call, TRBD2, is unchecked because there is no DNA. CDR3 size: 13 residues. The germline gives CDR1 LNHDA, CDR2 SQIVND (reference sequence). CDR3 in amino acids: CASSAGLAETQYF.

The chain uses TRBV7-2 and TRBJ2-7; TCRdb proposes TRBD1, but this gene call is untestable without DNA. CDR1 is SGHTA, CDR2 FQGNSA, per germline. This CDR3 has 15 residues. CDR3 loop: CASSLVQGRVLEQYF.

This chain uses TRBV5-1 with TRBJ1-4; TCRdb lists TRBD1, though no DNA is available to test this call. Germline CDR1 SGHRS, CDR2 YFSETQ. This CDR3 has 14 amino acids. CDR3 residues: CASRKGGSNEKLFF.

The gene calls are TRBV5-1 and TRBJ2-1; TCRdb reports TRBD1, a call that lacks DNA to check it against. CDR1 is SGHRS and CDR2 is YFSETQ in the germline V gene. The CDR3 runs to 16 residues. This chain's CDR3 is CASSSFRMGAGNEQFF.

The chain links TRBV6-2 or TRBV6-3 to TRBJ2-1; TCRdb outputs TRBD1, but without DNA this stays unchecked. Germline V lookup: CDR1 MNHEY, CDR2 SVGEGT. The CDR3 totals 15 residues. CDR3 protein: CASSYEQGRHNEQFF.

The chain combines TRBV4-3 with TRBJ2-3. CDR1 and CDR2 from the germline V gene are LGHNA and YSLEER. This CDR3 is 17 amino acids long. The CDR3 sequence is CASSQDPRTLGTDTQYF.

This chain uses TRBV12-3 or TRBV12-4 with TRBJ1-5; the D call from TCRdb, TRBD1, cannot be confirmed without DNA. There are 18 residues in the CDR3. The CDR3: CASSLSGPGFGSNQPQHF.

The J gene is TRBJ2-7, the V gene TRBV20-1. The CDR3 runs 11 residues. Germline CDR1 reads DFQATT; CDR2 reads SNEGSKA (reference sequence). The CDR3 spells CSARSGYEQYF.